This T cell receptor (beta chain) comes out of a study of blood T cell repertoires in COVID-19. About the study: Donors in the United States, Italy and Spain gave samples during acute or convalescent COVID-19.

This table comes from immunoSEQ multiplex PCR, and its TCRdb copy is limited to in-frame clones, with some not included. The data show 150,000 to 250,000 clones, around 82% seen once. The age range of participants was about 18 to 100 years, with residence in around 22 US areas. Two consecutive negative NP/OP PCR tests, clearance, or resolved symptoms defined Cohort 3 recovery. Sequenced input: PBMCs or T cells enriched from blood (not recorded which). The receptor was isolated from a man aged 35-49 years who had recovered from COVID-19.

The CDR3 spells CASSPLGHITEAFF. CDR3 DNA: TGTGCCAGCTCACCCCTGGGGCATATTACTGAAGCTTTCTTT. V and J are TRBV18 and TRBJ1-1, with D possibly being TRBD1 (5 bases). The CDR3 sequence is 14 residues long. CDR1 and CDR2 from the germline V gene are KGHSH and LQKENI. V dropped 3 bases and J dropped 5 bases, with 13 bases sitting between them.